A single sample gave rise to the 21 T cell receptor beta chains below, sequenced in a study of cytomegalovirus exposure and HLA in healthy donors. The PCR used 60 Vbeta and 13 Jbeta primers. Sequenced by immunoSEQ multiplex PCR; TCRdb stores in-frame clones only, minus some. The top ten hold more than 2.5% of the sample, which has under 150,000 clones, about 79% seen once. Sequenced material: PBMCs. All receptors derive from a male donor in good health and CMV-seronegative.

The J gene is TRBJ2-2, the V gene TRBV10-3; TRBD2 might be the D (5 bases). With 0 bases removed from V and 4 bases from J, the gap between germline ends came to 12 bases. The germline V gene encodes CDR1 ENHRY and CDR2 SYGVKD. This CDR3 is built from 16 residues. This CDR3 is CAISESKLGSTGELFF. DNA for the CDR3: TGTGCCATCAGTGAGTCGAAGCTGGGGAGCACCGGGGAGCTGTTTTTT.

V usage is TRBV27 and J usage is TRBJ1-5; TRBD1 might be the D (5 bases). This CDR3 has 13 residues. With 4 bases removed from V and 7 bases from J, the gap between germline ends came to 11 bases. CDR1 MNHEY and CDR2 SMNVEV come from the germline V gene (reference sequence). In DNA, the CDR3 is TGTGCCAGCAGTTGGGGTGGGGGGCAGCCCCAGCATTTT. Translation: CASSWGGGQPQHF.

This sequence joins TRBV19 and TRBJ2-3; weak D call: TRBD2 (6 bases). V gave up 7 bases and J gave up 2 bases, with 16 bases separating them. Per the germline V gene, CDR1 is LNHDA and CDR2 is SQIVND (reference sequence). The CDR3 runs 15 residues. The CDR3 nucleotides read TGTGCCAGTAAACTGCAGGGAGGAGACACAGATACGCAGTATTTT. It specifies CASKLQGGDTDTQYF.

This chain uses TRBV7-9 with TRBJ2-1, with D possibly TRBD2 on 6 matching bases. This CDR3 spans 14 amino acids. The V end was cut by 6 bases, the J end by 4 bases, with 13 bases between. Germline V gene lookup returns CDR1 SEHNR and CDR2 FQNEAQ (reference sequence). This CDR3 is CASRPGLAYNEQFF. CDR3 nucleotides: TGTGCCAGCAGACCGGGACTCGCTTACAATGAGCAGTTCTTC.

The chain couples TRBV9 to TRBJ1-1, with 8 bases matching TRBD1. This CDR3 is built from 14 residues. Per germline, CDR1 SGDLS and CDR2 YYNGEE. Trimming took 4 bases from V and 1 from J; bases not matched to a gene: 3. The CDR3 DNA reads TGTGCCAGCAGCAAAGACAGGGGGAACACTGAAGCTTTCTTT. The encoded protein is CASSKDRGNTEAFF.

The J gene is TRBJ2-3, the V gene TRBV27, with 9 bases matching TRBD2. The CDR3 length is 15 residues. V gave up 0 bases and J gave up 4 bases; unmatched junction bases: 2. From germline, CDR1 is MNHEY and CDR2 SMNVEV (reference sequence). CDR3 nucleotide sequence: TGTGCCAGCAGTTTATCTAGCGGGAGTGCAGATACGCAGTATTTT. It translates to CASSLSSGSADTQYF.

The J gene is TRBJ2-7, the V gene TRBV10-1, with a tentative D call TRBD2 (5 bases). V was cut by 0 bases and J by 4 bases, with 13 bases left in between. Germline values: CDR1 WNHNN, CDR2 SYGVQD (reference sequence). CDR3 length equals 15 residues. The CDR3: CASSESRAVGYEQYF. The CDR3 DNA reads TGCGCCAGCAGTGAGTCGCGGGCCGTGGGGTACGAGCAGTACTTC.

This chain joins TRBV27 and TRBJ2-1; D might be TRBD2 (7 bases). CDR1 and CDR2 (germline): MNHEY, SMNVEV (reference sequence). Trimming removed 6 bases from V and 2 bases from J, with 20 bases in between. The CDR3 has 17 residues. CDR3 amino acids: CASSRGRGQDTYNEQFF. The CDR3 nucleotides are TGTGCCAGCAGCCGTGGGCGGGGGCAGGACACCTACAATGAGCAGTTCTTC.

This rearrangement joins TRBV11-2 to TRBJ2-1; TRBD2 is a possible D gene (5 bases). The germline V gene has CDR1 SGHAT and CDR2 FQNNGV. With 5 bases removed from V and 5 bases from J, the gap between germline ends came to 13 bases. This CDR3 is built from 14 residues. This CDR3 reads CASSEASGDNEQFF. The CDR3 DNA sequence: TGTGCCAGCAGCGAAGCCTCCGGGGACAATGAGCAGTTCTTC.

The chain is built from TRBV5-1 and TRBJ2-7; TRBD1 agrees at 7 bases. The CDR3 runs to 13 residues. Germline-derived CDR1 and CDR2 are SGHRS and YFSETQ. After removal of 2 bases from V and 3 bases from J, the junction contained 2 bases not matched to a gene. CDR3 DNA sequence: TGCGCCAGCAGCTTCGGGGACAGCTACGAGCAGTACTTC. Its translation: CASSFGDSYEQYF.

The genes are TRBV18 and TRBJ2-4, with a possible D match to TRBD1 (6 bases). Germline assignment: CDR1 KGHSH and CDR2 LQKENI. The CDR3 covers 15 residues. Trimming took 2 bases from V and 6 from J, leaving 14 bases between them. CDR3 nucleotide sequence: TGTGCCAGCTCACCAGACAGGTTTTTTAGAAACATTCAGTACTTC. Encoded protein: CASSPDRFFRNIQYF.

The chain is built from TRBV27 and TRBJ2-1; the match to TRBD2 covers 13 bases. Looked up from germline, CDR1 is MNHEY and CDR2 is SMNVEV (reference sequence). V was pared by 5 bases and J by 7 bases, with 2 bases of the junction left unmatched. The CDR3 contains 14 residues. The CDR3 sequence is CASSLTSGRNEQFF. The CDR3 nucleotides are TGTGCCAGCAGTCTGACTAGCGGGAGGAATGAGCAGTTCTTC.

The V and J genes are TRBV5-1 and TRBJ1-3, with D possibly matching TRBD1 (6 bases). The germline V and J ends were trimmed by 4 bases and 1 base, with 12 bases remaining between them. Germline values: CDR1 SGHRS, CDR2 YFSETQ. This CDR3 is built from 15 residues. CDR3 in amino acids: CASSQGHPSGNTIYF. DNA for the CDR3: TGCGCCAGCAGCCAGGGACACCCTTCTGGAAACACCATATATTTT.

The gene calls are TRBV2 and TRBJ2-1; unclear D gene. V lost 7 bases and J lost 5, with 15 bases in between. The CDR3 runs 14 residues. The germline V gene encodes CDR1 SNHLY and CDR2 FYNNEI. CDR3 DNA: TGTGCCAGCATAATTATGGCCCTTGACAATGAGCAGTTCTTC. This codes for CASIIMALDNEQFF.

This chain uses TRBV6-4 with TRBJ2-3; 11 bases map to TRBD2. The germline CDR1 and CDR2 sequences are MRHNA and SNTAGT. The V segment lost 6 bases and the J segment 14 bases; nucleotides outside the gene matches: 13. The CDR3 covers 14 residues. The CDR3 reads CASSAGTSGEVRYF. The CDR3, as DNA: TGTGCCAGCAGCGCCGGGACTAGCGGAGAGGTCCGGTATTTT.

The chain combines TRBV7-2 with TRBJ1-3; D not certain. Trimming stripped 3 bases from V and 0 bases from J, with 9 bases between. The CDR3 extends over 15 amino acids. Per the germline V gene, CDR1 is SGHTA and CDR2 is FQGNSA. CDR3 residues: CASSFAPSSGNTIYF. The CDR3 coding sequence is TGTGCCAGCAGCTTTGCCCCGAGCTCTGGAAACACCATATATTTT.

This clone has more than one count but fewer than ten. The chain employs TRBV5-4 and TRBJ2-2; the match to TRBD1 covers 7 bases. The V gene's germline CDR1 is SGHNT and CDR2 YYREEE (reference sequence). J gave up 5 bases and V 0 bases, and 7 bases lay outside the gene matches. This CDR3 region has 16 residues. The CDR3 loop is CASSLGGTGDTGELFF. The CDR3, as DNA: TGTGCCAGCAGCTTGGGGGGAACAGGGGATACCGGGGAGCTGTTTTTT.

The V gene is TRBV5-4, the J gene TRBJ2-1; 15 bases fit TRBD2. This CDR3 comprises 16 residues. CDR1 and CDR2 (germline): SGHNT, YYREEE (reference sequence). The trim removed 4 bases at V and 9 bases at J, leaving 8 bases unmatched. CDR3 bases: TGTGCCAGCAGCCCCGGACTAGCGGGAGGGCTGCTTGAGCAGTTCTTC. Residues: CASSPGLAGGLLEQFF.

V and J are TRBV4-3 and TRBJ2-3; 7 positions agree with TRBD2. J gave up 4 bases and V 0 bases, and 19 bases lay outside the gene matches. Germline CDR1 is LGHNA and CDR2 is YSLEER. The CDR3 totals 20 residues. CDR3 coding DNA: TGCGCCAGCAGCCAAGATGGTAGGACCGTCAGCGGGACCTTTGCAGATACGCAGTATTTT. Its translation: CASSQDGRTVSGTFADTQYF.

The rearrangement links TRBV2 to TRBJ2-7, with 9 positions matching TRBD2. The CDR3 runs 14 residues. Per germline, CDR1 SNHLY and CDR2 FYNNEI. V gave up 5 bases and J gave up 4 bases; unmatched junction bases: 6. Here the CDR3 reads CASSLLAGEYEQYF. The CDR3, as DNA: TGTGCCAGCAGTCTTTTAGCGGGAGAATACGAGCAGTACTTC.

This chain joins TRBV6-5 and TRBJ2-3; the D is unclear. CDR1 and CDR2 from the germline V gene are MNHEY and SVGAGI. V dropped 2 bases and J dropped 12 bases, with 18 bases sitting between them. This CDR3 is built from 14 residues. DNA of the CDR3: TGTGCCAGCAGTTACGGTTTATTCTTCCGCGCCCAGTATTTT. Translating it yields CASSYGLFFRAQYF.